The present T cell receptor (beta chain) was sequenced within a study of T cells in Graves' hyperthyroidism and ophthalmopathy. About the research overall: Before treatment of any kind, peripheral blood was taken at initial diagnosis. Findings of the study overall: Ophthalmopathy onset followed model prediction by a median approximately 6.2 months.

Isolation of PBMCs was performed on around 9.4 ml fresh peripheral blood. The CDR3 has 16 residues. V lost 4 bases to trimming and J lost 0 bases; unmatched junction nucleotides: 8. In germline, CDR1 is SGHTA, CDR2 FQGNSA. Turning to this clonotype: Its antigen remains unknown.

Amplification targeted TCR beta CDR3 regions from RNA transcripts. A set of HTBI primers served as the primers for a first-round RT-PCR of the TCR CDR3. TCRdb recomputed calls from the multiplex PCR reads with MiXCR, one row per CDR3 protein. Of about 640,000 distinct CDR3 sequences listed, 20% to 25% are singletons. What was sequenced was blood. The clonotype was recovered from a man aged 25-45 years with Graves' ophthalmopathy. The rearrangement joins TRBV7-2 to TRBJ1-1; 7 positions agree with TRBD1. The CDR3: CASSSRGLQLNTEAFF. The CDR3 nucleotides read TGTGCCAGCAGCTCTAGGGGGCTCCAGTTGAACACTGAAGCTTTCTTT.